Listed here are 7 T cell receptor beta chains from one sample, sequenced in a study of blood T cell repertoires in COVID-19. This table comes from immunoSEQ multiplex PCR, and its TCRdb copy is limited to in-frame clones, with some not included. The profile covers 200,000 to 250,000 clones, with approximately 80% appearing a single time and 3% to 4% taken by the ten largest. Sample: PBMCs or T cells enriched from blood (not recorded which). Receptors originate from a woman aged 55-70 years who had recovered from COVID-19.

CDR3 residues: CAWSMGGGNTEAFF. CDR3 sequence (DNA): TGTGCCTGGAGTATGGGGGGAGGGAACACTGAAGCTTTCTTT. The chain recombines TRBV30 with TRBJ1-1; a possible D gene is TRBD1 (5 bases). The CDR3 is 14 amino acids. Trimming pared 2 bases from V and 1 base from J, leaving 11 bases between. In germline, CDR1 is GTSNPN, CDR2 SVGIG (reference sequence).

A remark on this clone: The sample has other DNA sequences that encode this CDR3 too. The chain carries TRBV3-1 (or the pseudogene TRBV3-2) and TRBJ2-2; D call uncertain. This CDR3 is 13 amino acids long. Deletions cut 2 bases from V and 5 bases from J, with 6 bases between. Germline-derived CDR1 and CDR2 are LGHDT and YNNKEL (reference sequence). The DNA for the CDR3 is TGTGCCAGCAGCCAATCCGGGACCGGGGAGCTGTTTTTT. Residues: CASSQSGTGELFF.

V and J are TRBV11-2 and TRBJ1-5; 7 bases agree with TRBD1. The CDR3 loop spans 15 amino acids. CDR1 is SGHAT, CDR2 FQNNGV, per germline. V lost 1 base and J lost 6; bases outside the gene matches: 6. CDR3 sequence (DNA): TGTGCCAGCAGCTTAGGCGGGCAGGGGGGTCAGCCCCAGCATTTT. This encodes CASSLGGQGGQPQHF.

The chain recombines TRBV11-2 with TRBJ2-2; no firm D call. The V end lost 1 base, the J end lost 0 bases, and 6 bases lay between the germline ends. This CDR3 region has 15 residues. From germline, CDR1 is SGHAT and CDR2 FQNNGV. This chain's CDR3 is CASSLGPTNTGELFF. Here the CDR3 DNA reads TGTGCCAGCAGCTTAGGGCCGACGAACACCGGGGAGCTGTTTTTT.

This chain joins TRBV11-2 and TRBJ2-7; 7 nucleotides agree with TRBD2. The CDR3 loop spans 16 amino acids. J was trimmed by 3 bases and V by 0 bases; bases with no gene match: 8. The germline V gene has CDR1 SGHAT and CDR2 FQNNGV. The CDR3 nucleotides are TGTGCCAGCAGCTTAGATTGGGCGGGAGTTAACTACGAGCAGTACTTC. Translated: CASSLDWAGVNYEQYF.

The J gene is TRBJ2-5, the V gene TRBV10-3; TRBD2 matches at 7 bases. Germline trimming cut 6 bases from V and 4 bases from J; bases unmatched to any gene: 5. Per germline, CDR1 ENHRY and CDR2 SYGVKD. This CDR3 region has 13 residues. The chain's CDR3 is CAISTGGLETQYF. DNA of the CDR3: TGTGCCATCAGCACGGGAGGCCTAGAGACCCAGTACTTC.

The gene calls are TRBV6-1 and TRBJ1-1, with a weak D call TRBD1 (6 bases). Germline lookup yields CDR1 MNHNS and CDR2 SASEGT. With 6 bases removed from V and 5 bases from J, the gap between germline ends came to 10 bases. This CDR3 spans 12 amino acids. The DNA for the CDR3 is TGTGCCAGCAGCCGAGGACAGACTGAAGCTTTCTTT. Protein sequence: CASSRGQTEAFF.